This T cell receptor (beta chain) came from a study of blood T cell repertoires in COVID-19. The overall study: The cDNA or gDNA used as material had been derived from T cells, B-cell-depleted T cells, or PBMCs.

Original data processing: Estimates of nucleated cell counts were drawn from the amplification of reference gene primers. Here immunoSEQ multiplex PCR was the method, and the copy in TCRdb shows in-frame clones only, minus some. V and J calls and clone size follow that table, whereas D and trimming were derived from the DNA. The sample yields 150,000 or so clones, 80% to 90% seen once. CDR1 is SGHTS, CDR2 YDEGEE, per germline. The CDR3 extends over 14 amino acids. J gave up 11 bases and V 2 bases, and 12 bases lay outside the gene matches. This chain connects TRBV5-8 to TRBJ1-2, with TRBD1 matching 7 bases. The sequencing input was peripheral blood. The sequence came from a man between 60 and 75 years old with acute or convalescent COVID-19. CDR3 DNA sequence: TGTGCCAGCAGCTTAGACAGGGTTTCGTTGCGTTACACCTTC. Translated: CASSLDRVSLRYTF.